The rows below give T cell receptor beta chains drawn from one sample of a study of blood T cells in healthy people across ages. TCRdb used MiXCR to reprocess the 5' RACE reads, holding one entry per CDR3 protein. The table shows approximately 730,000 distinct CDR3 sequences, with roughly 43% occurring only once. What was sequenced was blood. These receptor sequences come from an older woman in good health. The conserved cysteine and the conserved F or W are not part of the CDR3 here. Fields, in order: V gene, CDR3 protein.

v_call: TRBV29-1; cdr3_aa: SVGEGMNTEAF
v_call: TRBV10-3; cdr3_aa: AVSESGMGATGEQF
v_call: TRBV27; cdr3_aa: ASSLSLDRGRDGYT
v_call: TRBV6-2/TRBV6-3; cdr3_aa: ASSYSTVGQPQH
v_call: TRBV2; cdr3_aa: ASTFGREETQY
v_call: TRBV7-2; cdr3_aa: ASSIRRKNEQF
v_call: TRBV6-2/TRBV6-3; cdr3_aa: ASSKRTRAGELF
v_call: TRBV24-1; cdr3_aa: ATSDSGTPEQF
v_call: TRBV7-2; cdr3_aa: ASSVQSDQPQH
v_call: TRBV7-2; cdr3_aa: ASSLYEGEQY